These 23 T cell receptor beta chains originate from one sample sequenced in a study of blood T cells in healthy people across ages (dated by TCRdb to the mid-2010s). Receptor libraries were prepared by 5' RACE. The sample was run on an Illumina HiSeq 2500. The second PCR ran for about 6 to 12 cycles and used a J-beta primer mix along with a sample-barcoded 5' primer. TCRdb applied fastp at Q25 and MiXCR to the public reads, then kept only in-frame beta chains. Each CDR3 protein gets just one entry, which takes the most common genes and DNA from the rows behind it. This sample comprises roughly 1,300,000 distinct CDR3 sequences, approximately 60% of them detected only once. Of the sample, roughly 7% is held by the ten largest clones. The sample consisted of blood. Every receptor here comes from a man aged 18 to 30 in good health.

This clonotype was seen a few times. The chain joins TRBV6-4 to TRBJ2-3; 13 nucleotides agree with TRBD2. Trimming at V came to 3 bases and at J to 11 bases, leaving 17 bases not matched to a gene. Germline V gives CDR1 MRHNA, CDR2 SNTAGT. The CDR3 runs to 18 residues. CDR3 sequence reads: CASSESATSGGALIKQYF. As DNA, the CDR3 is TGTGCCAGCAGTGAGTCCGCTACTAGCGGGGGGGCCCTTATCAAGCAGTATTTT.

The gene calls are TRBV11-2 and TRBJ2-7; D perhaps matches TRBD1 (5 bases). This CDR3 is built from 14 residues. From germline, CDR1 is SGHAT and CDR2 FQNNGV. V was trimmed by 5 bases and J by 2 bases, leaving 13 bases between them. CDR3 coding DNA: TGTGCCAGCAGCCCACCTGACAGCCCCTACGAGCAGTACTTC. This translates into CASSPPDSPYEQYF.

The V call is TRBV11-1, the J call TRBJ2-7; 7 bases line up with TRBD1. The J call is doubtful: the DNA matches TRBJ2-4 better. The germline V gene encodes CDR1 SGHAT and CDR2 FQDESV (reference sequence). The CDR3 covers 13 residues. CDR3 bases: TGTGCCAGCAGCCCACCGGGACAGAACATTCAGTACTTC. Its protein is CASSPPGQNIQYF.

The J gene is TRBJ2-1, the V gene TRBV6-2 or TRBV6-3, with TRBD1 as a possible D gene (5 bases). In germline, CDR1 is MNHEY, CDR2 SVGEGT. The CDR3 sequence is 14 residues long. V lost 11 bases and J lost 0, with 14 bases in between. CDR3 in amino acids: CAFLGPYSYNEQFF. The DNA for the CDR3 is TGTGCCTTCTTGGGGCCCTACTCCTACAATGAGCAGTTCTTC.

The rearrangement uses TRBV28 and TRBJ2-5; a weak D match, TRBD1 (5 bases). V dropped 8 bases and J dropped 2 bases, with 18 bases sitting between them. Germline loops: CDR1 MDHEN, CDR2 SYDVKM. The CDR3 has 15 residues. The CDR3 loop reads CASLGQPIGQETQYF. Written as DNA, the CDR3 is TGTGCCAGCCTTGGACAACCCATAGGGCAAGAGACCCAGTACTTC.

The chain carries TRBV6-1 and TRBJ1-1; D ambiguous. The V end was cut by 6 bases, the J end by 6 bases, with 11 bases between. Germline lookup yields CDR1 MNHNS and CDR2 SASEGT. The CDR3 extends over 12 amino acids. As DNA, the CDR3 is TGTGCCAGCAGGGAATATAGGGCTGAAGCTTTCTTT. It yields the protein CASREYRAEAFF.

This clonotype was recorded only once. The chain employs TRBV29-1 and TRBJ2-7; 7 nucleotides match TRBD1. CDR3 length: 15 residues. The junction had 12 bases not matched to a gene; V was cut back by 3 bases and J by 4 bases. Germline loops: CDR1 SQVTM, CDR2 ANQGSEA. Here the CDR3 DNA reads TGCAGCGTTGAGTGGACAGGCCAAGCAACGTACGAGCAGTACTTC. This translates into CSVEWTGQATYEQYF.

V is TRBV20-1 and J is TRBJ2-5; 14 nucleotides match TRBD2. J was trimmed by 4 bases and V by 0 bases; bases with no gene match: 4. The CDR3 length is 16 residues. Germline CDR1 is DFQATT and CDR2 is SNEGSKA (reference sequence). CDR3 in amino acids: CSAREGTSGRSETQYF. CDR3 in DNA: TGCAGTGCTAGAGAGGGGACTAGCGGGAGATCAGAGACCCAGTACTTC.

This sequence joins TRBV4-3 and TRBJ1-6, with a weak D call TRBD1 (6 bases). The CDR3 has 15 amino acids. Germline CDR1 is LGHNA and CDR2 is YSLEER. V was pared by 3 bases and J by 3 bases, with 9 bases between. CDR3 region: CASSQDSYYNSPLHF. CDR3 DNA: TGCGCCAGCAGCCAGGACAGCTACTATAATTCACCCCTCCACTTT.

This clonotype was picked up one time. The CDR3 bases are TGCAGCGTTGACTTTCATGGCACTGAAGCTTTCTTT. Protein: CSVDFHGTEAFF. This rearrangement joins TRBV29-1 to TRBJ1-1; unclear D gene. Trimming removed 3 bases from V and 4 bases from J, with 9 bases in between. Germline loops: CDR1 SQVTM, CDR2 ANQGSEA. The CDR3 spans 12 residues.

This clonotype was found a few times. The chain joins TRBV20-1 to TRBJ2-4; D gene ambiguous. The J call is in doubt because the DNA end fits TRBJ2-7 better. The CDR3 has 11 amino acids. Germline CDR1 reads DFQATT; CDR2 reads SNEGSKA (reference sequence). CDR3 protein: CSAKIAHEQYF. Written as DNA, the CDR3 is TGCAGTGCTAAGATAGCCCACGAGCAGTACTTC.

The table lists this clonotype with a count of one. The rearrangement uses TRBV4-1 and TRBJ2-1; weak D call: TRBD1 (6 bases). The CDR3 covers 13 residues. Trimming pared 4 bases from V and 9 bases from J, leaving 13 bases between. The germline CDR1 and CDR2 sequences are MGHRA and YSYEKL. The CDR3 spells CASSRNRDGEQFF. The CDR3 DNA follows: TGCGCCAGCAGCCGGAACAGGGACGGTGAGCAGTTCTTC.

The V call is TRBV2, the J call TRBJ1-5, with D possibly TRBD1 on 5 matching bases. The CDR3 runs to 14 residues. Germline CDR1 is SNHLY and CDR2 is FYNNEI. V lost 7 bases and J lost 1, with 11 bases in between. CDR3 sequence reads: CASTEWDSNQPQHF. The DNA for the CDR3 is TGTGCCAGCACCGAGTGGGACAGCAATCAGCCCCAGCATTTT.

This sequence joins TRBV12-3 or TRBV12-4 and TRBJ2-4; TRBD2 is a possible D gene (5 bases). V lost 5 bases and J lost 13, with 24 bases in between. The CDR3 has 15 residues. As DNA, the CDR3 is TGTGCCAGCAGTCCGATGCCGGGGATCTCCTACGGGCAGTACTTC. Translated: CASSPMPGISYGQYF.

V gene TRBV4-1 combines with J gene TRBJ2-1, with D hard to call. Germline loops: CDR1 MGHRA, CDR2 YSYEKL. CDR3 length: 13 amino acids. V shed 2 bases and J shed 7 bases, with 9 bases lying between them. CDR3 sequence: CASSQKTLNEQFF. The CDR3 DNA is TGCGCCAGCAGCCAAAAGACGCTAAATGAGCAGTTCTTC.

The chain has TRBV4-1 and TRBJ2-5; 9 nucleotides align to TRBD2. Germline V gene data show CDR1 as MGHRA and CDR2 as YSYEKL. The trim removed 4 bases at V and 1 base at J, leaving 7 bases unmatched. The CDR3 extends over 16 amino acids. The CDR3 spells CASSLRVAGVQETQYF. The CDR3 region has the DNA TGCGCCAGCAGCCTCCGGGTAGCGGGGGTCCAAGAGACCCAGTACTTC.

The CDR3 reads CASSEDLMNTEAFF. The CDR3 bases are TGTGCCAGCAGTGAAGACCTCATGAACACTGAAGCTTTCTTT. The chain has TRBV2 and TRBJ1-1, with no clear D. The CDR3 contains 14 residues. Germline-derived CDR1 and CDR2 are SNHLY and FYNNEI. Trimming left V 1 base short and J 0 bases short, with 6 bases between.

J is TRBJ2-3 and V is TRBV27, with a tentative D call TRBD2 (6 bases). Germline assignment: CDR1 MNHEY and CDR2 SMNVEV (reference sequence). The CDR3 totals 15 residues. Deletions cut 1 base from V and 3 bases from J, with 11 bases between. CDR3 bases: TGTGCCAGCAGTTTATATTCGGGGGTGACAGATACGCAGTATTTT. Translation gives CASSLYSGVTDTQYF.

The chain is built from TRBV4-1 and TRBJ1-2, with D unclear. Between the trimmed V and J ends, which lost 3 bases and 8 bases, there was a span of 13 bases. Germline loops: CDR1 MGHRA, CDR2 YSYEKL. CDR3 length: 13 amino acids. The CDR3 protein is CASSHALSGGYTF. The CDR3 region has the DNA TGCGCCAGCAGCCATGCGCTCTCAGGAGGCTACACCTTC.

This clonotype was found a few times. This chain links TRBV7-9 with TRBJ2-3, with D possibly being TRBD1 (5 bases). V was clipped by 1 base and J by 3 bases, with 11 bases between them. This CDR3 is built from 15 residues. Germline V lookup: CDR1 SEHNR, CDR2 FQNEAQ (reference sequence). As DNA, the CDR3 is TGTGCCAGCAGCTTAGTAGCAGGGATTACAGATACGCAGTATTTT. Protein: CASSLVAGITDTQYF. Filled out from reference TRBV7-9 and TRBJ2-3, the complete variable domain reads DTGVSQNPRHKITKRGQNVTFRCDPISEHNRLYWYRQTLGQGPEFLTYFQNEAQLEKSRLLSDRFSAERPKGSFSTLEIQRTEQGDSAMYLCASSLVAGITDTQYFGPGTRLTVL.

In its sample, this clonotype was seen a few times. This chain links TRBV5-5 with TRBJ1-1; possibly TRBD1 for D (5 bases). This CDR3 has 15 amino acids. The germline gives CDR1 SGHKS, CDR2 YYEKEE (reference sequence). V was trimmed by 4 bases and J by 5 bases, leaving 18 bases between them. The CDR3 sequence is CASSAWGRGSTEAFF. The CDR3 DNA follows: TGTGCCAGCAGCGCCTGGGGGAGGGGTTCGACTGAAGCTTTCTTT. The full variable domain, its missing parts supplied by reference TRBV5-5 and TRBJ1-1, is DAGVTQSPTHLIKTRGQQVTLRCSPISGHKSVSWYQQVLGQGPQFIFQYYEKEERGRGNFPDRFSARQFPNYSSELNVNALLLGDSALYLCASSAWGRGSTEAFFGQGTRLTVV.

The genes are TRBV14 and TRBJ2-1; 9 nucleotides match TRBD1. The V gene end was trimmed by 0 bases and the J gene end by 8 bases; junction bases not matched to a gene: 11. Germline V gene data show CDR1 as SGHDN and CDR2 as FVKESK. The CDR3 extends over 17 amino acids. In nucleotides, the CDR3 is TGTGCCAGCAGCCAAGAATATCGGGGGGACAGGGCCCATGAGCAGTTCTTC. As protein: CASSQEYRGDRAHEQFF.

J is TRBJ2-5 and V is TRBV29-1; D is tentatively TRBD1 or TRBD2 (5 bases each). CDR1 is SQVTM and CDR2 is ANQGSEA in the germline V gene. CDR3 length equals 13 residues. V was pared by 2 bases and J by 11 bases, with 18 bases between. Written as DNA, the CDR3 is TGCAGCGTTGAAACTCACCAGTTGGGGGAGCAGTACTTC. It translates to CSVETHQLGEQYF.